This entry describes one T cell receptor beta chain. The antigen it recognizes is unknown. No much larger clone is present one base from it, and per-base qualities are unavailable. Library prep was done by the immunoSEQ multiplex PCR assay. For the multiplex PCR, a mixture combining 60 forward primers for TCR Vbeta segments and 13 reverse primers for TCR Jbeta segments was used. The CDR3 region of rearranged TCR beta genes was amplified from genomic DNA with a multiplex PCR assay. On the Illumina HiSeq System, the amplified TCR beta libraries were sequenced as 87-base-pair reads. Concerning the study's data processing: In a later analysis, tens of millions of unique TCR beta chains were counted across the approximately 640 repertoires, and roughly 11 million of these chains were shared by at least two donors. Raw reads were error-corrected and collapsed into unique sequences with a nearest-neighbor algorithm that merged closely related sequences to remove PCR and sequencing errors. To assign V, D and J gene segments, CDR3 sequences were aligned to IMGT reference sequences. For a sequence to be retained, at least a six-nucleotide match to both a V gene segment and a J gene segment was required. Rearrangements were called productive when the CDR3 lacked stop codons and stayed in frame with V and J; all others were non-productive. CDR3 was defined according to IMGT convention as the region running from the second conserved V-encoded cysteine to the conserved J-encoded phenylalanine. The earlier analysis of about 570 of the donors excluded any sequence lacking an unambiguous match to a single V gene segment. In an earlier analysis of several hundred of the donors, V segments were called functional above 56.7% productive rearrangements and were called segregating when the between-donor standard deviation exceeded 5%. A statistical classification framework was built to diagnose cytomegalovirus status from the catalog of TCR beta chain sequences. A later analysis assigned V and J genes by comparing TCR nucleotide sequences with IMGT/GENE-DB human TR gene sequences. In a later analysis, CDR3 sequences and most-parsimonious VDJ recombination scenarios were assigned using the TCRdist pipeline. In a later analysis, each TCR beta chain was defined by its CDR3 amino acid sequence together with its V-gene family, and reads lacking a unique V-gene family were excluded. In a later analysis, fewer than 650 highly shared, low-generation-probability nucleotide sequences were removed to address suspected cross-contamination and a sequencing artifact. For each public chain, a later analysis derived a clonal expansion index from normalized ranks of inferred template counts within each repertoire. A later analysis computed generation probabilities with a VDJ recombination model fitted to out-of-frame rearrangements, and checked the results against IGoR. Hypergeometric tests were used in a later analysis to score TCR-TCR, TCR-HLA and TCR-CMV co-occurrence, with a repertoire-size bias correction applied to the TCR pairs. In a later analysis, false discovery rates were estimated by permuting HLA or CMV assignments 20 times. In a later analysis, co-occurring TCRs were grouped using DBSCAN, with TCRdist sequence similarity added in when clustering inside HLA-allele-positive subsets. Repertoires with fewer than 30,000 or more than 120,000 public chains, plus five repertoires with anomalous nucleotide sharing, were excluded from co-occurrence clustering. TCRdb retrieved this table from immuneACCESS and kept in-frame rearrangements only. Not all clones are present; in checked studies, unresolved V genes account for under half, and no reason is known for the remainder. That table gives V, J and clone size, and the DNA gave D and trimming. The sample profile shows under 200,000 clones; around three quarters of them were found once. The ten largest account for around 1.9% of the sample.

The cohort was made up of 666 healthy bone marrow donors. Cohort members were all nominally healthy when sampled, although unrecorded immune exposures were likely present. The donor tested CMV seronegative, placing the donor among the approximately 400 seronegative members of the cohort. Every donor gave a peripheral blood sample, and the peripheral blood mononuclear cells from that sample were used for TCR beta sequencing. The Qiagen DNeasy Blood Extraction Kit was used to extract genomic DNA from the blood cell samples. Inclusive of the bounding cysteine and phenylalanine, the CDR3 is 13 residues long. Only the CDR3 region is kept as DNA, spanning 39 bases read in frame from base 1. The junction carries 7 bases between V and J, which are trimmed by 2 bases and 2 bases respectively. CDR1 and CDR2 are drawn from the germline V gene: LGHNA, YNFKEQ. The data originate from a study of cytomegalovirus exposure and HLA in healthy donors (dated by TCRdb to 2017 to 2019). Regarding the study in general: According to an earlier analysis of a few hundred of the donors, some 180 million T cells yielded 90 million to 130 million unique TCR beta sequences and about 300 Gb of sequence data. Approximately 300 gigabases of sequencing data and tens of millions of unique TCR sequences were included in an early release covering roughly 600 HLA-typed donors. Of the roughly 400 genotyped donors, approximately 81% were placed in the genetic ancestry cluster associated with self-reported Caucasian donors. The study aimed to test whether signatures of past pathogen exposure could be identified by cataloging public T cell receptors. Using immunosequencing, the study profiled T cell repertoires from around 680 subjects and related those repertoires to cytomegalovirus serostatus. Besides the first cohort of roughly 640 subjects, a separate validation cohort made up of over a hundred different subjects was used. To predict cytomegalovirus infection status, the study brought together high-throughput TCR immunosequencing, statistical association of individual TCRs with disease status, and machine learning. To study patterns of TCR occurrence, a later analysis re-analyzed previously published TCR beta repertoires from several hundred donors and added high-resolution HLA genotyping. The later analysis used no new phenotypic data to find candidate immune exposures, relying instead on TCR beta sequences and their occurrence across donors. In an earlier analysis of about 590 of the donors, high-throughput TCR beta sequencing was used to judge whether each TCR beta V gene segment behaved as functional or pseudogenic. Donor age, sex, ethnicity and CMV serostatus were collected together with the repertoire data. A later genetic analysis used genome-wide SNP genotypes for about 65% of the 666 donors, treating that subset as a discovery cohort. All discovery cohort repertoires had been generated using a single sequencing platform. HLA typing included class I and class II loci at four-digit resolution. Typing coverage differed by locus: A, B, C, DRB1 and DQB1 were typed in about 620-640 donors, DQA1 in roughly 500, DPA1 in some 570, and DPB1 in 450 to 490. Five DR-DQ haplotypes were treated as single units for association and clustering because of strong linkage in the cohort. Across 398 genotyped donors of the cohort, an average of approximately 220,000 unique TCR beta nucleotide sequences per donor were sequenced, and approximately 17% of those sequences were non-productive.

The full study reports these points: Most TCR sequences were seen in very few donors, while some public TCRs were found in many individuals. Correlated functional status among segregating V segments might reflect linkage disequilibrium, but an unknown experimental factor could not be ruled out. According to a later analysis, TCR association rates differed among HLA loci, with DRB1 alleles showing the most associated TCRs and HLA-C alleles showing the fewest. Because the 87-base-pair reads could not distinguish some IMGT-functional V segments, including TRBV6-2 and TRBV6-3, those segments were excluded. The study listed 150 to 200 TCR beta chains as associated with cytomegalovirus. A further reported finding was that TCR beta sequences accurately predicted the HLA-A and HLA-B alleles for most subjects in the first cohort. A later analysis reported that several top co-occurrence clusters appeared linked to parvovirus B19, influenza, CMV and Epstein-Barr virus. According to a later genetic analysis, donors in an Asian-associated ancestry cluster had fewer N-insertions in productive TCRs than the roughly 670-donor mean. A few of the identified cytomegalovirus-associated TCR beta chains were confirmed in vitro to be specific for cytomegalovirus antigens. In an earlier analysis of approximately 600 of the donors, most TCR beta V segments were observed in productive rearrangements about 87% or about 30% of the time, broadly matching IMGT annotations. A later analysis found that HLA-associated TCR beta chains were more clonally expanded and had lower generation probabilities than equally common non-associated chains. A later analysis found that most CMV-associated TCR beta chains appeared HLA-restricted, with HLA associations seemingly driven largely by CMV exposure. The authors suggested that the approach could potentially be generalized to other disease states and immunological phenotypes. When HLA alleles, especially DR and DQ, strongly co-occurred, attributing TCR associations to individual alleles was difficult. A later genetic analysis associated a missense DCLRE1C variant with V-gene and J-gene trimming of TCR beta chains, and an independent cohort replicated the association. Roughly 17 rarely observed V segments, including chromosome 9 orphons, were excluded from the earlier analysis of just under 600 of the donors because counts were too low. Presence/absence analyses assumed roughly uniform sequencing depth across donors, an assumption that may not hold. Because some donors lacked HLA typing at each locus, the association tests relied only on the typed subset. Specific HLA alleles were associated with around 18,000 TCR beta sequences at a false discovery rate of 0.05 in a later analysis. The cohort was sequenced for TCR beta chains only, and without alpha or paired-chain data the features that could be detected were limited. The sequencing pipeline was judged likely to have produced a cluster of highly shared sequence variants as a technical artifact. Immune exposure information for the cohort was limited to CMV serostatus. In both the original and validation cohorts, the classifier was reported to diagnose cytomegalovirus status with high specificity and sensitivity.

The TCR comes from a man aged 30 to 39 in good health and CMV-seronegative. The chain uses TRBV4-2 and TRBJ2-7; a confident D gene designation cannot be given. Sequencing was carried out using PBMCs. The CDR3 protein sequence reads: CASSQQRAYEQYF. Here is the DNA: TGTGCCAGCAGCCAACAACGCGCCTACGAGCAGTACTTC.